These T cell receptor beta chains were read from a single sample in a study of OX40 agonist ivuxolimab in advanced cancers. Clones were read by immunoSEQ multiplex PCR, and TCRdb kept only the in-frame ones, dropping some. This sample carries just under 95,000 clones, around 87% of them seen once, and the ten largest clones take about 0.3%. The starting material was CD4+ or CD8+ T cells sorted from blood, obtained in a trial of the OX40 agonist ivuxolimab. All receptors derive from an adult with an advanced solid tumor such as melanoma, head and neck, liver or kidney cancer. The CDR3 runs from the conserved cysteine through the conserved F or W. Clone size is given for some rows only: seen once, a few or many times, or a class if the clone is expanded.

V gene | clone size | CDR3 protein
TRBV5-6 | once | CASSKEGQETQYF
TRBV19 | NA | CASSPGLAGSSSYNEQFF
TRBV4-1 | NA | CASSVGRDSGNTIYF
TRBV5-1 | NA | CASSLRWDQPQHF
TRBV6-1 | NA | CASNEAGGPNEKLFF
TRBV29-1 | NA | CSVGTSTEQYF
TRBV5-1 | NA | CASSPRQRDYEQYF
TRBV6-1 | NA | CASSEEASGGRNTQYF
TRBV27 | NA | CASSLLGRPEAFF
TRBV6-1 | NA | CASRDSSGNTIYF
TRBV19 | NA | CASALLPGDTQYF
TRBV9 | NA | CASSSGGANEKLFF
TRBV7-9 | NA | CASSRTGTGPYNEQFF
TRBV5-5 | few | CASSPPGQGGRLPYF
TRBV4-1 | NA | CASSQDRSSGVPYEQYF
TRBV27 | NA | CASSFLTTGPWTEAFF
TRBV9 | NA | CASSVSGGAWETQYF
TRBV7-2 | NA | CASKDRSSNQPQHF
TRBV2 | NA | CASSRDRINSPLHF
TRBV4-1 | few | CASSLQENQPQHF